One T cell receptor beta chain is described in this entry. The data were taken from a study of OX40 agonist ivuxolimab in advanced cancers. As for the study in general: Among those enrolled, mean age was 60 years (range about 23 to 85) and about 81% were male.

Germline CDR1 reads KGHSH; CDR2 reads LQKENI. Trimming took 2 bases from V and 5 from J, leaving 9 bases between them. CDR3 size: 13 residues. The table came from immunoSEQ multiplex PCR; TCRdb's copy has only in-frame clones and leaves some out. The table shows about 94,000 clones, with approximately 91% occurring only once. Sequenced here: CD4+ or CD8+ T cells sorted from blood, sampled in a trial of the OX40 agonist ivuxolimab. The V call is TRBV18, the J call TRBJ2-5, with D possibly being TRBD2 (5 bases). This receptor was taken from an adult with an advanced solid tumor such as melanoma, head and neck, liver or kidney cancer. CDR3 amino acids: CASSPIRGETQYF. The CDR3 DNA reads TGTGCCAGCTCACCAATCCGGGGTGAGACCCAGTACTTC.